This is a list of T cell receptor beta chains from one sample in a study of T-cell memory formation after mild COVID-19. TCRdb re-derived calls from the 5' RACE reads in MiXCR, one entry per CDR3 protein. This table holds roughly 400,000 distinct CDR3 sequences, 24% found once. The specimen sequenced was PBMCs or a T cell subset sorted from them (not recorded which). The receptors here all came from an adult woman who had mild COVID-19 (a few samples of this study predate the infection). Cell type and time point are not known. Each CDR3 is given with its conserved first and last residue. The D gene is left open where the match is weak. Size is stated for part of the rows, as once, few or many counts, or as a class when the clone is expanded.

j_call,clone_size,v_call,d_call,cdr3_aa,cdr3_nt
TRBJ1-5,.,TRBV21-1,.,CATQTDTGNQPQHF,TGTGCCACCCAGACGGACACGGGTAATCAGCCCCAGCATTTT
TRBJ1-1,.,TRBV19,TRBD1,CASSIGQGRNTEAFF,TGTGCCAGTAGTATAGGACAGGGACGGAACACTGAAGCTTTCTTT
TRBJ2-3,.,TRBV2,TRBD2,CASRTLIAGATTDTQYF,TGTGCCAGCAGGACCCTTATAGCGGGAGCCACTACAGATACGCAGTATTTT
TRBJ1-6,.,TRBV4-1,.,CASSQGSSSYNSPLHF,TGCGCCAGCAGCCAAGGCTCTAGCTCCTATAATTCACCCCTCCACTTT
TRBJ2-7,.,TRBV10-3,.,CAISDRGQGFHEQYF,TGTGCCATCAGTGACAGGGGCCAGGGTTTCCACGAGCAGTACTTC
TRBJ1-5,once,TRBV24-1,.,CATSDTRDPQPQHF,TGTGCCACCAGTGATACCAGGGACCCTCAGCCCCAGCATTTT
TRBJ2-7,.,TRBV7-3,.,CASSWTQGYEQYF,TGTGCCAGCAGCTGGACACAGGGCTACGAGCAGTACTTC
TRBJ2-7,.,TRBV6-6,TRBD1,CASRTTHLPGQGNEQYF,TGTGCCAGCAGGACCACTCACCTACCGGGACAGGGAAACGAGCAGTACTTC
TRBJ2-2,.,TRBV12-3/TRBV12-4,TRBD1,CASRQTGVFTGELFF,TGTGCCAGCAGGCAAACAGGGGTGTTCACCGGGGAGCTGTTTTTT
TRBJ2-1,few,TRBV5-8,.,CASSLGLDEQFF,TGTGCCAGCAGCTTGGGCCTGGATGAGCAGTTCTTC
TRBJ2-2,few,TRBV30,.,CAWSRGKGELFF,TGTGCCTGGAGTCGGGGGAAGGGGGAGCTGTTTTTT
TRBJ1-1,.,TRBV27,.,CASSLFAGLNTEAFF,TGTGCCAGCAGTTTATTTGCAGGGCTGAACACTGAAGCTTTCTTT
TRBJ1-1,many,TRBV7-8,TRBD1,CASSLNRGTEAFF,TGTGCCAGCAGCCTCAACAGGGGCACTGAAGCTTTCTTT
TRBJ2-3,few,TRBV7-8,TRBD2,CASSSLTSGITDTQYF,TGTGCCAGCAGCTCCCTGACTAGCGGGATCACAGATACGCAGTATTTT
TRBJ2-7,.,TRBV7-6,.,CASSLERTNYEQYF,TGTGCCAGCAGCTTAGAGCGCACTAACTACGAGCAGTACTTC
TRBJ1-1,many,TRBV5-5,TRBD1,CASSPGQGRNPNTEAFF,TGTGCCAGCAGCCCCGGACAGGGGAGGAATCCGAACACTGAAGCTTTCTTT
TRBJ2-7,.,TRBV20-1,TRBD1,CSATGAVSSYEQYF,TGCAGTGCCACAGGGGCGGTAAGCTCCTACGAGCAGTACTTC
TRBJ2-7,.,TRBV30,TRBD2,CAWSGIGGRFTYEQYF,TGTGCCTGGAGTGGAATAGGCGGGAGGTTCACCTACGAGCAGTACTTC
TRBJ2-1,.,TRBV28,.,CASSLMEGSYNEQFF,TGTGCCAGCAGTTTGATGGAGGGCTCCTACAATGAGCAGTTCTTC
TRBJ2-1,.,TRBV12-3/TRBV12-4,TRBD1,CASRRDRVGWFF,TGTGCCAGCAGACGTGACAGGGTAGGGTGGTTCTTC
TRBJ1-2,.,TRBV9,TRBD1,CASSDGQGRTYGYTF,TGTGCCAGCAGCGACGGACAGGGAAGAACCTATGGCTACACCTTC
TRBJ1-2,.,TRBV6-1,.,CASSEARNGGYTF,TGTGCCAGCAGTGAAGCGCGGAACGGGGGCTACACCTTC
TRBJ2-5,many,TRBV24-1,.,CATSGTAGWDQETQYF,TGTGCCACCAGTGGGACAGCGGGGTGGGACCAAGAGACCCAGTACTTC
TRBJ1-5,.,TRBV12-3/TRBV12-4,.,CASSLSQNQPQHF,TGTGCCAGCAGTTTAAGTCAGAATCAGCCCCAGCATTTT
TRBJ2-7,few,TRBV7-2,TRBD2,CASSLLLSGNSYEQYF,TGTGCCAGCAGCCTACTGCTTAGCGGGAACTCCTACGAGCAGTACTTC
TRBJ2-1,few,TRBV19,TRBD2,CASSIDRKRGIYNEQFF,TGTGCCAGTAGTATAGATCGGAAGCGGGGAATTTACAATGAGCAGTTCTTC
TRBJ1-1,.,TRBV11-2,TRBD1,CASSMTGAGTEAFF,TGTGCCAGCAGCATGACAGGGGCTGGGACTGAAGCTTTCTTT
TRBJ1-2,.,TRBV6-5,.,CASSSRDTYGYTF,TGTGCCAGCAGTTCCCGGGACACCTATGGCTACACCTTC
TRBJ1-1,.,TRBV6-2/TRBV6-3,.,CASSYTAKNTEAFF,TGTGCCAGCAGTTACACGGCCAAGAACACTGAAGCTTTCTTT
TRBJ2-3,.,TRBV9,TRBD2,CASSVLGLAGVVDTQYF,TGTGCCAGCAGCGTACTCGGACTAGCGGGAGTTGTAGATACGCAGTATTTT
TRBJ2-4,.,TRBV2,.,CASIRGLRTKNIQYF,TGTGCCAGCATTCGTGGCCTAAGAACCAAAAACATTCAGTACTTC
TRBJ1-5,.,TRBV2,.,CASRSTFNQPQHF,TGTGCCAGCAGGAGCACCTTCAATCAGCCCCAGCATTTT
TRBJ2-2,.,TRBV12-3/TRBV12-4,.,CASSWGGFSGGELFF,TGTGCCAGCAGTTGGGGGGGCTTCAGTGGCGGGGAGCTGTTTTTT
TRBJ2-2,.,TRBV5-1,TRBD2,CASSLISGGPNTGELFF,TGCGCCAGCAGCCTGATTAGCGGGGGCCCAAACACCGGGGAGCTGTTTTTT
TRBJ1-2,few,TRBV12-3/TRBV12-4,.,CASRRTGNYGYTF,TGTGCCAGCAGGCGGACGGGGAACTATGGCTACACCTTC
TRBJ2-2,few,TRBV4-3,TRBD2,CASSHVLALTGELFF,TGCGCCAGCAGCCATGTACTAGCGCTTACCGGGGAGCTGTTTTTT
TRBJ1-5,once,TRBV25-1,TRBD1,CASSGQGPFEPQHF,TGTGCCAGCAGTGGACAGGGGCCGTTCGAGCCCCAGCATTTT